These 13 T cell receptor beta chains came from one sample sequenced in a study. TCRdb redid the calling of the RT-PCR reads with MiXCR, one entry per CDR3 protein. Of about 680,000 distinct CDR3 sequences listed, around 14% are singletons. The specimen was memory CD4+ T cells from blood. The origin of the receptors is a female donor in good health, serving as a healthy control.

This clonotype was counted at least ten times. The chain uses TRBV7-3 and TRBJ2-1; D might be TRBD1 or TRBD2, each matching 5 bases. V was clipped by 3 bases and J by 8 bases, with 14 bases between them. This CDR3 spans 14 amino acids. The germline CDR1 and CDR2 sequences are SGHTA and FQGTGA. This chain's CDR3 is CASSFGNSRDEQFF. CDR3 in DNA: TGTGCCAGCAGCTTCGGGAATAGCAGGGATGAGCAGTTCTTC. Full variable domain (rest looked up from reference TRBV7-3 and TRBJ2-1): GAGVSQTPSNKVTEKGKYVELRCDPISGHTALYWYRQSLGQGPEFLIYFQGTGAADDSGLPNDRFFAVRPEGSVSTLKIQRTERGDSAVYLCASSFGNSRDEQFFGPGTRLTVL.

Only a few counts were recorded for this clonotype. The V gene is TRBV11-1, the J gene TRBJ2-1; 10 positions match TRBD2. Germline CDR1 reads SGHAT; CDR2 reads FQDESV (reference sequence). The CDR3 covers 16 residues. Trimming took 4 bases from V and 9 from J; bases not matched to a gene: 12. The DNA for the CDR3 is TGTGCCAGCAGCTCACCAAGCGGGAGGGCCAGTCCTGAGCAGTTCTTC. It encodes CASSSPSGRASPEQFF.

A few counts support this clonotype. This chain uses TRBV5-1 with TRBJ1-2; D unclear. Germline V lookup: CDR1 SGHRS, CDR2 YFSETQ. Trimming left V 0 bases short and J 4 bases short, with 10 bases between. The CDR3 is 14 residues long. The chain's CDR3 is CASSLVPERYGYTF. The CDR3 DNA sequence: TGCGCCAGCAGCTTGGTCCCCGAGCGCTATGGCTACACCTTC.

The rearrangement uses TRBV18 and TRBJ2-7, with D possibly TRBD1 on 8 matching bases. Germline CDR1 is KGHSH and CDR2 is LQKENI. V shed 6 bases and J shed 4 bases, with 19 bases lying between them. The CDR3 extends over 15 amino acids. The CDR3 DNA reads TGTGCCAGCTCCACGCGGGGGCAGGGGGCTTACGAGCAGTACTTC. Amino acid sequence: CASSTRGQGAYEQYF.

There are a few counts of this clonotype. The chain joins TRBV6-1 to TRBJ1-6; D unresolved. With 4 bases removed from V and 0 bases from J, the gap between germline ends came to 7 bases. This CDR3 comprises 15 residues. Per germline, CDR1 MNHNS and CDR2 SASEGT. CDR3 nucleotide sequence: TGTGCCAGCAGTGTCCAATTCTCCTATAATTCACCCCTCCACTTT. It translates to CASSVQFSYNSPLHF.

The CDR3 DNA reads TGTGCCAGCCGCCTAATTCGGACAGGGAAGAACACCGGGGAGCTGTTTTTT. Translated: CASRLIRTGKNTGELFF. This chain links TRBV6-5 with TRBJ2-2, with 8 bases lining up with TRBD1. Germline CDR1 reads MNHEY; CDR2 reads SVGAGI. This CDR3 is 17 amino acids long. Trimming removed 8 bases from V and 1 base from J; junction bases left unmatched: 12.

This clonotype turned up a few times. CDR3 in amino acids: CASSQGSGGPQPQHF. The CDR3 coding sequence is TGCGCCAGCAGCCAAGGATCGGGGGGGCCTCAGCCCCAGCATTTT. V is TRBV5-1 and J is TRBJ1-5; maybe TRBD1 (6 bases). Germline CDR1 and CDR2: SGHRS and YFSETQ. Trimming cost V 4 bases and J 6 bases, with 17 bases left between them. This CDR3 has 15 residues. The variable domain in full, with the rest retrieved from reference TRBV5-1 and TRBJ1-5, is KAGVTQTPRYLIKTRGQQVTLSCSPISGHRSVSWYQQTPGQGLQFLFEYFSETQRNKGNFPGRFSGRQFSNSRSEMNVSTLELGDSALYLCASSQGSGGPQPQHFGDGTRLSIL.

Concerning this clonotype itself: One base away lies a much larger clone, so this may be a sequencing read error. This chain connects TRBV20-1 to TRBJ2-3; TRBD1 or TRBD2 may be the D gene (5 bases each). The CDR3 has 12 amino acids. Germline lookup yields CDR1 DFQATT and CDR2 SNEGSKA (reference sequence). CDR3 sequence reads: CRIRENTDTQYF. CDR3 bases: TGCAGAATCAGGGAGAACACAGATACGCAGTATTTT.

CDR3 protein: CSAPDRGRGKLFF. Here the CDR3 DNA reads TGCAGTGCTCCTGACAGGGGGCGAGGAAAACTGTTTTTT. V gene TRBV20-1 combines with J gene TRBJ1-4; 10 bases align to TRBD1. The CDR3 contains 13 residues. V dropped 5 bases and J dropped 10; count of bases not matched to a gene: 7. Germline-derived CDR1 and CDR2 are DFQATT and SNEGSKA (reference sequence).

In this sample, this clonotype turned up a few times. The rearrangement links TRBV20-1 to TRBJ2-6; 10 positions match TRBD1. Germline assignment: CDR1 DFQATT and CDR2 SNEGSKA (reference sequence). V shed 4 bases, J shed 3 bases, and the junction held 6 bases outside the gene matches. CDR3 size: 16 residues. The CDR3 is CSATTTGGGGANVLTF. The CDR3, as DNA: TGCAGTGCTACTACGACAGGGGGCGGTGGGGCCAACGTCCTGACTTTC.

There are many counts of this clonotype. The chain couples TRBV20-1 to TRBJ2-7; TRBD2 aligns across 9 bases. Germline V gene lookup returns CDR1 DFQATT and CDR2 SNEGSKA (reference sequence). The CDR3 spans 14 residues. The ends lost 3 bases at V and 0 bases at J; junction bases unmatched: 3. The CDR3 loop is CSARSGRISYEQYF. CDR3 nucleotide sequence: TGCAGTGCTAGGAGCGGGAGGATCTCCTACGAGCAGTACTTC.

In its sample, this clonotype was seen a few times. J is TRBJ2-7 and V is TRBV6-1; D assignment may be TRBD1 or TRBD2 (5 bases each). The CDR3 runs to 13 residues. The germline CDR1 and CDR2 sequences are MNHNS and SASEGT. V lost 11 bases, J lost 0 bases, and 14 bases lay in between. The CDR3 loop reads CAGARDGSYEQYF. For the CDR3, the DNA is TGTGCCGGAGCCCGGGACGGCTCCTACGAGCAGTACTTC.

The V call is TRBV28, the J call TRBJ2-7, with 12 nucleotides matching TRBD1. In germline, CDR1 is MDHEN, CDR2 SYDVKM. V lost 11 bases and J lost 9; bases outside the gene matches: 14. The CDR3 contains 14 residues. In DNA form, the CDR3 reads TGTGCCGCAGGGGGGGGACAGGGGGCGATAGGGCAGTACTTC. As protein: CAAGGGQGAIGQYF.